The table lists the clone carrying this TCR beta chain with many counts. The data originate from a study of neurological immune-mediated disorders. TCRdb redid the calling of the 5' RACE reads with MiXCR, one entry per CDR3 protein. In the table there are roughly 55,000 distinct CDR3 sequences, 16% of which are singletons. Libraries used 2 million unsorted PBMCs kept frozen in RNAlater. This CDR3 comprises 18 residues. Germline CDR1 and CDR2: SGHRS and YFSETQ. V trimming: 1 base; J trimming: 0 bases; junction bases outside the gene matches: 8. The clonotype was recovered from a man aged 60 to 69 in good health. What was sequenced was PBMCs. The chain uses TRBV5-1 and TRBJ2-2; 8 bases match TRBD2. DNA of the CDR3: TGCGCCAGCAGCTTGAGGCTAGCGGGTGAGGCGAACACCGGGGAGCTGTTTTTT. Translated, it gives CASSLRLAGEANTGELFF. The complete variable domain, with remaining parts taken from reference TRBV5-1 and TRBJ2-2, reads KAGVTQTPRYLIKTRGQQVTLSCSPISGHRSVSWYQQTPGQGLQFLFEYFSETQRNKGNFPGRFSGRQFSNSRSEMNVSTLELGDSALYLCASSLRLAGEANTGELFFGEGSRLTVL.